The 9 T cell receptor beta chains reported below all come from one sample, sequenced in a study of T cell changes during pregnancy in multiple sclerosis. Method: immunoSEQ multiplex PCR; TCRdb's copy keeps in-frame clones and lacks some. The sample includes some 70,000 clones, roughly 94% of them seen just once. The sample in question was peripheral blood, obtained in the second trimester of pregnancy. All receptors derive from a female donor in good health, enrolled as a control in a pregnancy study.

The chain is built from TRBV5-4 and TRBJ2-3; D is perhaps TRBD2 (5 bases). CDR1 is SGHNT and CDR2 is YYREEE in the germline V gene (reference sequence). V lost 5 bases, J lost 5 bases, and 18 bases lay in between. The CDR3 is 15 residues long. The CDR3 loop is CASSFAGVGRDTQYF. CDR3 DNA: TGTGCCAGCAGTTTTGCCGGGGTTGGACGAGATACGCAGTATTTT.

This chain uses TRBV6-1 with TRBJ1-2; 9 bases match TRBD1. Germline CDR1 MNHNS, CDR2 SASEGT. This CDR3 is 18 amino acids long. J was trimmed by 2 bases and V by 4 bases; bases with no gene match: 14. CDR3 in amino acids: CASSGGVAGDRVNYGYTF. CDR3 coding DNA: TGTGCCAGCAGTGGCGGGGTAGCAGGGGACAGGGTCAACTATGGCTACACCTTC.

The chain links TRBV2 to TRBJ1-6; no clear D gene. V was shortened by 6 bases and J by 7 bases, with 10 bases between the two germline ends. Germline CDR1 and CDR2: SNHLY and FYNNEI. The CDR3 covers 13 residues. CDR3 in DNA: TGTGCCAGCAGGGACGGGAGAAATTCACCCCTCCACTTT. Translating it yields CASRDGRNSPLHF.

CDR3: CASSVAPGYEYEQYF. The DNA for the CDR3 is TGTGCCAGCAGCGTAGCTCCGGGTTATGAGTACGAGCAGTACTTC. The rearrangement uses TRBV9 and TRBJ2-7; the D is unclear. Germline V gives CDR1 SGDLS, CDR2 YYNGEE. The CDR3 has 15 amino acids. V lost 0 bases and J lost 4, with 14 bases in between.

The chain uses TRBV2 and TRBJ1-6; the D gene is possibly TRBD1 (5 bases). With 7 bases removed from V and 9 bases from J, the gap between germline ends came to 19 bases. The CDR3 contains 15 residues. From germline, CDR1 is SNHLY and CDR2 FYNNEI. The CDR3 spells CASTKGIAQGSPLHF. CDR3 coding DNA: TGTGCCAGCACCAAGGGGATCGCCCAAGGTTCACCCCTCCACTTT.

The rearrangement joins TRBV19 to TRBJ1-1; maybe TRBD1 (6 bases). Trimming pared 5 bases from V and 0 bases from J, leaving 10 bases between. The V gene's germline CDR1 is LNHDA and CDR2 SQIVND (reference sequence). The CDR3 sequence is 14 residues long. This CDR3 reads CASSRTEVNTEAFF. As DNA, the CDR3 is TGTGCCAGTAGTCGGACAGAAGTGAACACTGAAGCTTTCTTT.

CDR3 residues: CASSLERGGYEQYF. The CDR3 region has the DNA TGTGCCAGCAGCTTAGAAAGGGGTGGGTACGAGCAGTACTTC. The chain uses TRBV11-2 and TRBJ2-7, with D possibly TRBD1 on 5 matching bases. This CDR3 spans 14 amino acids. V dropped 0 bases and J dropped 4 bases, with 10 bases sitting between them. Germline-derived CDR1 and CDR2 are SGHAT and FQNNGV.

The gene calls are TRBV5-1 and TRBJ2-7; weak D call: TRBD1 (6 bases). The CDR3 totals 16 residues. The germline gives CDR1 SGHRS, CDR2 YFSETQ. The V end lost 2 bases, the J end lost 7 bases, and 22 bases lay between the germline ends. As DNA, the CDR3 is TGCGCCAGCAGCTTAACTGGGGACATCGGTGTGGGGGAGCAGTACTTC. Its protein is CASSLTGDIGVGEQYF.

The chain links TRBV6-6 to TRBJ2-1; D possibly corresponds to TRBD2 (6 bases). There are 15 residues in the CDR3. V dropped 1 base and J dropped 5 bases, with 12 bases sitting between them. Looked up from germline, CDR1 is MNHNY and CDR2 is SVGAGI (reference sequence). DNA for the CDR3: TGTGCCAGCAGTTACTACGGGACTGGCGACAATGAGCAGTTCTTC. This encodes CASSYYGTGDNEQFF.